The next 31 T cell receptor beta chains were all read from a single sample in a study of blood T cells in healthy people across ages. A J-beta primer mix and a sample-barcoded 5' primer were used in a second PCR of roughly 7 to 12 cycles. MiXCR was run by TCRdb on the 5' RACE reads, yielding one entry per CDR3 protein. The sample records 700,000 to 900,000 distinct CDR3 sequences, roughly 25% being singletons. These sequences were also reported in another study, on T cells of mothers and their children.

Sequencing was performed on blood. Source of these receptors: a boy between 5 and 17 years old in good health.

V usage is TRBV29-1 and J usage is TRBJ2-6; 12 bases are shared with TRBD1. V gave up 0 bases and J gave up 2 bases; unmatched junction bases: 2. Per the germline V gene, CDR1 is SQVTM and CDR2 is ANQGSEA. The CDR3 is made up of 17 amino acids. The CDR3, as DNA: TGCAGCGTTGAAGAGGGACAGGGGGCGACTGGGGCCAACGTCCTGACTTTC. Protein product: CSVEEGQGATGANVLTF.

This rearrangement joins TRBV3-1 to TRBJ2-5, with 7 bases matching TRBD1. This CDR3 comprises 15 residues. The V gene's germline CDR1 is LGHDT and CDR2 YNNKEL (reference sequence). The V gene end was trimmed by 1 base and the J gene end by 5 bases; junction bases not matched to a gene: 7. CDR3: CASSQVKGAGETQYF. CDR3 bases: TGTGCCAGCAGCCAAGTTAAGGGGGCTGGCGAGACCCAGTACTTC.

The rearrangement links TRBV5-1 to TRBJ1-5, with TRBD1 matching over 10 bases. There are 15 residues in the CDR3. CDR1 and CDR2 (germline): SGHRS, YFSETQ. The V gene end was trimmed by 3 bases and the J gene end by 3 bases; junction bases not matched to a gene: 3. The CDR3 sequence: CASSYGTGDNQPQHF. The CDR3, as DNA: TGCGCCAGCAGCTACGGGACAGGGGACAATCAGCCCCAGCATTTT.

This clonotype showed up just once. The rearrangement uses TRBV18 and TRBJ2-1; 8 bases map to TRBD1. The DNA end is a closer match to TRBJ2-7, so the J assignment may be wrong. The CDR3 length is 15 residues. Germline CDR1 KGHSH, CDR2 LQKENI. The CDR3 loop reads CASSLTGGSPYEQYF. The CDR3 coding sequence is TGTGCCAGCTCACTTACAGGGGGAAGTCCCTACGAGCAGTACTTC.

This clonotype was seen repeatedly, ten times or more. The rearrangement uses TRBV12-3 or TRBV12-4 and TRBJ2-3; D may be TRBD2 (5 bases). V lost 7 bases to trimming and J lost 5 bases, with 13 bases between them. The CDR3 runs 13 residues. CDR3 in DNA: TGTGCCAGCACCCCCCGGGCGGGAGATACGCAGTATTTT. As protein: CASTPRAGDTQYF.

The chain recombines TRBV14 with TRBJ1-4; possibly TRBD1 for D (5 bases). V was clipped by 6 bases and J by 8 bases, with 16 bases between them. From germline, CDR1 is SGHDN and CDR2 FVKESK. The CDR3 is made up of 14 amino acids. In DNA, the CDR3 is TGTGCCAGCAGTCGGACTGGGAGGGGCGAAAAACTGTTTTTT. This translates into CASSRTGRGEKLFF.

CDR3 nucleotide sequence: TGTGCCAGCAGCCCCCTACCCAGGGCAGGGGGAGGCAATGAGCAGTTCTTC. Its protein is CASSPLPRAGGGNEQFF. The rearrangement links TRBV7-7 to TRBJ2-5, with TRBD1 as a possible D gene (7 bases). The end of the DNA is better explained by TRBJ2-1, so the J call may be wrong. This CDR3 has 17 amino acids. Per germline, CDR1 SSHAT and CDR2 FNYEAQ (reference sequence).

The genes are TRBV4-2 and TRBJ2-2; 12 positions agree with TRBD2. Germline-derived CDR1 and CDR2 are LGHNA and YNFKEQ. The CDR3 covers 16 residues. Trimming cost V 8 bases and J 4 bases; bases outside gene matches: 8. The CDR3 bases are TGTGCCAGCGGCCCACTAGCGGGGGGCGGCACCGGGGAGCTGTTTTTT. Translation gives CASGPLAGGGTGELFF.

This clonotype was counted a single time. The CDR3 nucleotides read TGCAGTGCTAGCCCTAGCCTAGAGACCCAGTACTTC. Its translation: CSASPSLETQYF. The chain uses TRBV20-1 and TRBJ2-5; possibly TRBD2 for D (5 bases). Trimming stripped 3 bases from V and 4 bases from J, with 9 bases between. CDR3 length: 12 residues. Germline CDR1 DFQATT, CDR2 SNEGSKA (reference sequence).

The chain has TRBV7-9 and TRBJ2-5; 7 nucleotides line up with TRBD1. The DNA end is more similar to TRBJ2-7, so the J call may be wrong. There are 14 residues in the CDR3. Germline CDR1 reads SEHNR; CDR2 reads FQNEAQ (reference sequence). In nucleotides, the CDR3 is TGTGCCAGCAGCCCAGGACAGGTCCGCTACGAGCAGTACTTC. The encoded protein is CASSPGQVRYEQYF.

CDR3 in DNA: TGTGCCAGCAGTTTCACTCTCGGCTGGGAGCAGTACTTC. Translation gives CASSFTLGWEQYF. The gene calls are TRBV27 and TRBJ2-5, with a tentative D call TRBD2 (5 bases). Germline values: CDR1 MNHEY, CDR2 SMNVEV (reference sequence). The ends were cut back, 3 bases at V and 11 bases at J, with 16 bases in the middle. The CDR3 runs to 13 residues.

This chain links TRBV14 with TRBJ2-1; D is unresolved. Germline-derived CDR1 and CDR2 are SGHDN and FVKESK. CDR3 size: 13 residues. V lost 4 bases to trimming and J lost 11 bases, with 15 bases between them. CDR3 region: CASSPGHRDKQFF. Here the CDR3 DNA reads TGTGCCAGCAGCCCCGGCCACAGAGATAAGCAGTTCTTC.

This rearrangement joins TRBV5-6 to TRBJ2-5, with D possibly called TRBD1 or TRBD2 (5 bases each). The CDR3 has 15 amino acids. Trimming removed 0 bases from V and 1 base from J, with 10 bases in between. Germline CDR1 reads SGHDT; CDR2 reads YYEEEE. CDR3 loop: CASSLVSGTQETQYF. The DNA for the CDR3 is TGTGCCAGCAGCTTGGTCTCCGGGACCCAAGAGACCCAGTACTTC.

This rearrangement joins TRBV2 to TRBJ1-1; 8 nucleotides agree with TRBD1. V shed 4 bases, J shed 6 bases, and the junction held 7 bases outside the gene matches. The CDR3 has 14 amino acids. Germline V lookup: CDR1 SNHLY, CDR2 FYNNEI. The CDR3 here is CASSGAGGWPEAFF. The DNA of the CDR3 is TGTGCCAGCAGTGGGGCAGGGGGCTGGCCTGAAGCTTTCTTT.

A few counts support this clonotype. The junction departs from germline at one end; a sequencing error may be responsible. The chain couples TRBV28 to TRBJ2-1; 15 bases match TRBD2. In germline, CDR1 is MDHEN, CDR2 SYDVKM. This CDR3 spans 19 amino acids. The DNA for the CDR3 is TGTGCCAGCAGTTTTCTCGACCGGACTAGCGGGGGGGTCTACAATGAGCGGTTCTTC. Translation gives CASSFLDRTSGGVYNERFF.

The J gene is TRBJ2-1, the V gene TRBV10-2, with D unclear. The CDR3 consists of 14 residues. V was pared by 6 bases and J by 9 bases, with 18 bases between. CDR1 and CDR2 from the germline V gene are WSHSY and SAAADI. In DNA, the CDR3 is TGCGCCAGCAGAGTCAGTCCCAATTCCGGTGAGCAGTTCTTC. Translation: CASRVSPNSGEQFF.

There are a few counts of this clonotype. The chain links TRBV5-1 to TRBJ2-3; D tentatively reads TRBD1 or TRBD2 (6 bases each). Germline values: CDR1 SGHRS, CDR2 YFSETQ. V was clipped by 6 bases and J by 10 bases, with 30 bases between them. This CDR3 contains 17 residues. CDR3 residues: CASNKVVAEGGRRAQYF. As DNA, the CDR3 is TGCGCCAGCAATAAAGTCGTTGCCGAGGGGGGACGGCGTGCGCAGTATTTT.

This clonotype was found many times. The rearrangement uses TRBV2 and TRBJ2-5, with D hard to call. The CDR3 loop spans 13 amino acids. Germline CDR1 SNHLY, CDR2 FYNNEI. V was clipped by 3 bases and J by 2 bases, with 7 bases between them. CDR3 nucleotide sequence: TGTGCCAGCAGTGATCTGCTACAAGAGACCCAGTACTTC. Residues: CASSDLLQETQYF.

The chain couples TRBV18 to TRBJ2-5; 7 nucleotides line up with TRBD2. Germline CDR1 reads KGHSH; CDR2 reads LQKENI. The CDR3 sequence is 15 residues long. The J segment lost 2 bases and the V segment lost 0 bases, leaving 3 bases of the junction unmatched. The CDR3 sequence: CASSPPTSDQETQYF. CDR3 DNA: TGTGCCAGCTCACCACCTACTAGCGATCAAGAGACCCAGTACTTC.

The CDR3 region has the DNA TGCAGTGCTAGGGACCCGGGGGGGCCCTCAGATACGCAGTATTTT. Translation: CSARDPGGPSDTQYF. The chain uses TRBV20-1 and TRBJ2-3; 8 bases line up with TRBD2. The CDR3 loop spans 15 amino acids. Germline CDR1 reads DFQATT; CDR2 reads SNEGSKA (reference sequence). With V trimmed by 3 bases and J by 4 bases, 9 bases remained unmatched.

This clonotype was observed a handful of times. V is TRBV6-2 or TRBV6-3 and J is TRBJ2-1; D is perhaps TRBD2 (5 bases). The V and J ends lost 4 bases and 11 bases respectively, with 12 bases between them. This CDR3 spans 12 amino acids. Looked up from germline, CDR1 is MNHEY and CDR2 is SVGEGT. The CDR3 sequence: CASSSDWVKQFF. The CDR3 DNA follows: TGTGCCAGCAGTTCGGACTGGGTCAAGCAGTTCTTC.

This clonotype appeared a few times. The V call is TRBV20-1, the J call TRBJ1-1; TRBD1 matches at 7 bases. V shed 2 bases and J 2 bases; nucleotides not matched to a gene: 2. Per the germline V gene, CDR1 is DFQATT and CDR2 is SNEGSKA (reference sequence). The CDR3 extends over 13 amino acids. CDR3 amino acids: CSARQGVNTEAFF. In DNA, the CDR3 is TGCAGTGCTAGACAGGGGGTCAACACTGAAGCTTTCTTT.

V is TRBV20-1 and J is TRBJ2-1; D remains ambiguous. This CDR3 comprises 13 residues. Trimming stripped 8 bases from V and 0 bases from J, with 11 bases between. CDR1 DFQATT and CDR2 SNEGSKA come from the germline V gene (reference sequence). CDR3 protein: CSIRTGSYNEQFF. The CDR3 region has the DNA TGCAGTATACGAACGGGCTCCTACAATGAGCAGTTCTTC.

J is TRBJ1-5 and V is TRBV11-2, with a possible D match to TRBD1 (5 bases). V lost 5 bases and J 1 base, leaving 15 bases between the germline ends. This CDR3 region has 16 residues. Germline V lookup: CDR1 SGHAT, CDR2 FQNNGV. This chain's CDR3 is CASSDVGGGSNQPQHF. The CDR3 coding sequence is TGTGCCAGCAGCGATGTCGGGGGTGGGAGCAATCAGCCCCAGCATTTT.

V usage is TRBV20-1 and J usage is TRBJ1-4; D is undetermined. Deletions cut 0 bases from V and 5 bases from J, with 13 bases between. Germline CDR1 DFQATT, CDR2 SNEGSKA (reference sequence). This CDR3 is built from 15 residues. The CDR3 sequence is CSARDKARTNEKLFF. The CDR3 bases are TGCAGTGCTAGAGATAAGGCGCGGACCAATGAAAAACTGTTTTTT.

This clonotype was observed a handful of times. The rearrangement links TRBV7-9 to TRBJ2-1; TRBD2 matches at 8 bases. J was trimmed by 0 bases and V by 5 bases; bases with no gene match: 9. Germline loops: CDR1 SEHNR, CDR2 FQNEAQ (reference sequence). CDR3 length equals 17 residues. CDR3 coding DNA: TGTGCCAGCAGCCGGAGGACTAGCCCGAGCTCCTACAATGAGCAGTTCTTC. Its protein product is CASSRRTSPSSYNEQFF.

The gene calls are TRBV24-1 and TRBJ1-1; possibly TRBD1 for D (5 bases). Germline CDR1 and CDR2: KGHDR and SFDVKD. The CDR3 covers 12 residues. V lost 0 bases, J lost 10 bases, and 8 bases lay in between. The CDR3 nucleotides read TGTGCCACCAGTGATTTGAACAGGCGAGCTTTCTTT. Its translation: CATSDLNRRAFF.

This clonotype has only a few counts. The chain couples TRBV5-1 to TRBJ2-3; D gene unclear. The CDR3 is 16 residues long. CDR1 SGHRS and CDR2 YFSETQ come from the germline V gene. V lost 0 bases to trimming and J lost 1 base, with 12 bases between them. The CDR3 DNA reads as TGCGCCAGCAGCTTGGTTGGTTATCTGGGCACAGATACGCAGTATTTT. Amino acids: CASSLVGYLGTDTQYF.

The chain combines TRBV5-5 with TRBJ1-5; TRBD1 agrees at 7 bases. After removal of 7 bases from V and 2 bases from J, the junction contained 6 bases not matched to a gene. The length of the CDR3 is 14 residues. Germline lookup yields CDR1 SGHKS and CDR2 YYEKEE (reference sequence). CDR3 loop: CASDRGGGNQPQHF. CDR3 coding DNA: TGTGCCAGCGATCGAGGGGGCGGCAATCAGCCCCAGCATTTT.

The chain couples TRBV4-1 to TRBJ1-4, with unresolved D. The CDR3 sequence is 13 residues long. Trimming cost V 6 bases and J 1 base, with 6 bases left between them. Per the germline V gene, CDR1 is MGHRA and CDR2 is YSYEKL. This CDR3 reads CASRSGTNEKLFF. DNA for the CDR3: TGCGCCAGCAGGTCCGGAACTAATGAAAAACTGTTTTTT.

This sequence joins TRBV7-3 and TRBJ2-3, with 9 bases that match TRBD1. CDR1 is SGHTA and CDR2 is FQGTGA in the germline V gene. The CDR3 runs 16 residues. The trim removed 2 bases at V and 3 bases at J, leaving 6 bases unmatched. In nucleotides, the CDR3 is TGTGCCAGCAGCTTAGTAGGACAGGGGAATACAGATACGCAGTATTTT. Translating gives CASSLVGQGNTDTQYF.